Listed below are T cell receptor beta chains from one sample, sequenced in a study of T cell responses to AZD1222 COVID-19 vaccine. Measured with immunoSEQ multiplex PCR; TCRdb has only the in-frame clones, and not every one. Among tens of thousands of clones listed, about 78% were seen once. The sample in question was peripheral blood, obtained 28 days after the second AZD1222 dose. The receptors stem from an adult who received the AZD1222 COVID-19 vaccine. The CDR3 runs from the conserved cysteine through the conserved F or W. A D gene is named only where the DNA matches it firmly. Some rows mark clone size as missing; the rest say once, few, many or name a class of expanded clone.

>TRBV5-1|TRBJ1-1|.|TRBD1
TGCGCCAGCAGCTCGGGACAGTCGCAAACTGAAGCTTTCTTT
CASSSGQSQTEAFF
>TRBV30|TRBJ2-7|.|.
TGTGCCTGGAGTGTATTAGGCAATTACTACGAGCAGTACTTC
CAWSVLGNYYEQYF
>TRBV5-4|TRBJ2-3|.|.
TGTGCCAGCAGCTTGGCGGGGATCCATGGGGGAGATACGCAGTATTTT
CASSLAGIHGGDTQYF
>TRBV7-2|TRBJ1-5|.|.
TGTGCCAGCAGCCCGGCCCCGAATCAGCCCCAGCATTTT
CASSPAPNQPQHF
>TRBV9|TRBJ2-5|.|.
TGTGCCAGCAGCGTAGACGCGGGGAGGCAAGAGACCCAGTACTTC
CASSVDAGRQETQYF
>TRBV19|TRBJ1-1|.|.
TGTGCCAGTAGCTTCCAGGACCACCAGGGCACTGAAGCTTTCTTT
CASSFQDHQGTEAFF
>TRBV2|TRBJ1-5|once|TRBD1
TGTGCCAGCAGCCCCGGGACAGTCAATCAGCCCCAGCATTTT
CASSPGTVNQPQHF
>TRBV30|TRBJ2-2|.|TRBD1
TGTGCCTGGAGGCGCACCGGGACAGGGGGAACCGGGGAGCTGTTTTTT
CAWRRTGTGGTGELFF
>TRBV19|TRBJ1-5|.|.
TGTGCCAGTGGGAATACAGGGTCAAGTCAGCCCCAGCATTTT
CASGNTGSSQPQHF
>TRBV3-1/TRBV3-2|TRBJ1-2|once|.
TGTGCCAGCAGCCAATTACAGAACTATGGCTACACCTTC
CASSQLQNYGYTF
>TRBV11-1|TRBJ1-1|.|TRBD1
TGTGCCAGCAGCTTTGCCGGGACAGGCAACACTGAAGCTTTCTTT
CASSFAGTGNTEAFF
>TRBV21-1|TRBJ2-7|.|.
TGTGCCAGCAGCACCAGAGATCGGGGGGGTCCCTACGAGCAGTACTTC
CASSTRDRGGPYEQYF
>TRBV2|TRBJ1-4|.|.
TGTGCCAGCAGTCCCGGGGGGCTACAGGGTGAAAAACTGTTTTTT
CASSPGGLQGEKLFF
>TRBV28|TRBJ2-7|.|.
TGTGCCAGCAATCCGGGGACTGCGAGCTCCTACGAGCAGTACTTC
CASNPGTASSYEQYF
>TRBV12-3/TRBV12-4|TRBJ2-5|.|.
TGTGCCAGCAGTGGGGAGACCCAGTACTTC
CASSGETQYF
>TRBV19|TRBJ1-5|.|.
TGTGCCAGTAGTATCGGAGGGGGGAGAGGTCAGCCCCAGCATTTT
CASSIGGGRGQPQHF
>TRBV6-4|TRBJ2-3|.|TRBD2
TGTGCCACCTCTCGGGGGGGAAGCACAGATACGCAGTATTTT
CATSRGGSTDTQYF
>TRBV18|TRBJ2-7|.|TRBD2
TGTGCCAGCTCACCACGGACTAGCGGGAGTTACGAGCAGTACTTC
CASSPRTSGSYEQYF
>TRBV9|TRBJ2-3|.|.
TGTGCCAGCAGCGTAGAGAGGATAGGAGCAGATACGCAGTATTTT
CASSVERIGADTQYF
>TRBV10-2|TRBJ1-1|.|TRBD1
TGCGCCAGCAGTGACCAGGGGGGGGTTGAAGCTTTCTTT
CASSDQGGVEAFF
>TRBV9|TRBJ2-5|.|TRBD2
TGTGCCAGCAGCGTCACAGCGGGGAGTGAGACCCAGTACTTC
CASSVTAGSETQYF
>TRBV7-2|TRBJ2-7|.|TRBD2
TGTGCCAGCAGCTTAGCGGTGGGACTAGCGGGAGGCGAGCAGTACTTC
CASSLAVGLAGGEQYF
>TRBV28|TRBJ2-6|once|.
TGTGCCAGCAGTTTCGGGAGTCCCTCTGGGGCCAACGTCCTGACTTTC
CASSFGSPSGANVLTF